This entry features one TCR beta chain sequence. Its target is not known. Germline V lookup: CDR1 DFQATT, CDR2 SNEGSKA (reference sequence). Trimming shortened V by 0 bases and J by 13 bases, and 10 bases separated the two germline ends. The CDR3 loop spans 12 amino acids. This sample was included in a study of T cell repertoires in cytomegalovirus infection. Study-wide results and limits: Adding up the frequency of public TCR beta families identified people who carried CMV plus the relevant HLA.

Each CDR3 protein gets one entry after TCRdb re-called the reads with MiXCR. This table has approximately 1,000,000 distinct CDR3 sequences, under 40% appearing once. The chain combines TRBV20-1 with TRBJ1-6; D ambiguous. This receptor was taken from a human donor in good health (CMV status not recorded). Some clones in this sample may be carry-over from other donors' samples. The source material was cultured CD8+ T cells from PBMCs, sampled from culture after CMV antigen stimulation. The CDR3 DNA reads as TGCAGTGCTAGAGATCTTGGCGGGCCCCTCCACTTT. Its protein product is CSARDLGGPLHF.